The 6 T cell receptor beta chains below come from one sample, sequenced in a study of blood T cell repertoires in COVID-19. Using immunoSEQ multiplex PCR, the repertoire was profiled, and TCRdb retains in-frame clones only, with some absent. Of some 150,000 clones listed, approximately 81% are singletons. The sequenced material came from peripheral blood. The receptors stem from a man aged 35-49 years with acute or convalescent COVID-19.

This rearrangement joins TRBV27 to TRBJ2-6, with unresolved D. The CDR3 length is 15 residues. In germline, CDR1 is MNHEY, CDR2 SMNVEV (reference sequence). Trimming removed 7 bases at V and 4 bases at J, with 14 bases between. The CDR3 here is CASMVVSRGANVLTF. The CDR3 DNA is TGTGCCAGCATGGTGGTTTCGAGAGGGGCCAACGTCCTGACTTTC.

CDR3 residues: CASSVSSRGGGNYGYTF. CDR3 coding DNA: TGTGCCAGCAGCGTATCCAGCCGTGGAGGAGGCAACTATGGCTACACCTTC. The rearrangement uses TRBV9 and TRBJ1-2; no reliable D call. Germline CDR1 reads SGDLS; CDR2 reads YYNGEE. The CDR3 is 17 amino acids. The V end was cut by 1 base, the J end by 2 bases, with 18 bases between.

This clone was seen only once. The rearrangement joins TRBV9 to TRBJ2-3; D is ambiguous. With 5 bases removed from V and 6 bases from J, the gap between germline ends came to 10 bases. The CDR3 runs to 12 residues. Germline V gene data show CDR1 as SGDLS and CDR2 as YYNGEE. The CDR3 DNA reads TGTGCCAGCAGTCCAGAATTGGATACGCAGTATTTT. Protein: CASSPELDTQYF.

The V call is TRBV16, the J call TRBJ2-1, with TRBD2 matching over 10 bases. The V and J ends lost 10 bases and 2 bases, in that order; junction bases with no gene match: 8. Germline V gene sequence: CDR1 KGHSY, CDR2 FQNENV. This CDR3 has 15 amino acids. CDR3 sequence: CAITKGTSAYNEQFF. CDR3 in DNA: TGTGCCATCACAAAAGGGACTAGCGCCTACAATGAGCAGTTCTTC. Together with reference TRBV16 and TRBJ2-1, the CDR3 gives the full variable domain: GEEVAQTPKHLVRGEGQKAKLYCAPIKGHSYVFWYQQVLKNEFKFLISFQNENVFDETGMPKERFSAKCLPNSPCSLEIQATKLEDSAVYFCAITKGTSAYNEQFFGPGTRLTVL.

The chain links TRBV2 to TRBJ2-1, with D possibly matching TRBD2 (6 bases). Germline CDR1 SNHLY, CDR2 FYNNEI. CDR3 length: 14 residues. V was trimmed by 6 bases and J by 3 bases, leaving 12 bases between them. The CDR3 DNA is TGTGCCAGCAGCCTAGCGTCCGGCTACAATGAGCAGTTCTTC. The encoded protein is CASSLASGYNEQFF.

Here the CDR3 reads CASSLYGGNSQPQHF. CDR3 bases: TGTGCCAGCAGCTTGTACGGGGGTAATAGTCAGCCCCAGCATTTT. The chain has TRBV5-6 and TRBJ1-5, with D possibly TRBD1 on 5 matching bases. The CDR3 has 15 residues. Germline V gives CDR1 SGHDT, CDR2 YYEEEE. Trimming pared 1 base from V and 6 bases from J, leaving 14 bases between.